The source of this T cell receptor (beta chain) is a study of Tregs in tolerant kidney transplant recipients. The study, taken as a whole, reports: Few patients were studied, so findings need validation in larger groups. This study did not directly address biological reproducibility.

TCRdb's copy holds only in-frame clones and misses some; the assay was immunoSEQ multiplex PCR. The repertoire has nearly 95,000 clones, under 95% of them found once; the top ten carry 0.46%. Thawed PBMCs were FACS-sorted into unstimulated CD4+CD25+CD127- regulatory T cells, CD4+CD25- non-regulatory cells, CD4 and CD8 cells. This clone was counted a single time. What it recognizes is unknown. Sequenced material: CD4+ T cells from blood, taken before the transplant. The source of this sequence is a human donor who received a combined kidney and bone marrow transplant.

CDR3 residues: CASSFVRPETQYF. CDR3 DNA: TGTGCCAGCAGTTTTGTCAGGCCAGAGACCCAGTACTTC. This rearrangement joins TRBV28 to TRBJ2-5, with D hard to call. CDR1 is MDHEN and CDR2 is SYDVKM in the germline V gene. V lost 3 bases and J 4 bases, leaving 9 bases between the germline ends. This CDR3 comprises 13 residues. The whole variable domain, filled in from reference TRBV28 and TRBJ2-5, reads DVKVTQSSRYLVKRTGEKVFLECVQDMDHENMFWYRQDPGLGLRLIYFSYDVKMKEKGDIPEGYSVSREKKERFSLILESASTNQTSMYLCASSFVRPETQYFGPGTRLLVL.